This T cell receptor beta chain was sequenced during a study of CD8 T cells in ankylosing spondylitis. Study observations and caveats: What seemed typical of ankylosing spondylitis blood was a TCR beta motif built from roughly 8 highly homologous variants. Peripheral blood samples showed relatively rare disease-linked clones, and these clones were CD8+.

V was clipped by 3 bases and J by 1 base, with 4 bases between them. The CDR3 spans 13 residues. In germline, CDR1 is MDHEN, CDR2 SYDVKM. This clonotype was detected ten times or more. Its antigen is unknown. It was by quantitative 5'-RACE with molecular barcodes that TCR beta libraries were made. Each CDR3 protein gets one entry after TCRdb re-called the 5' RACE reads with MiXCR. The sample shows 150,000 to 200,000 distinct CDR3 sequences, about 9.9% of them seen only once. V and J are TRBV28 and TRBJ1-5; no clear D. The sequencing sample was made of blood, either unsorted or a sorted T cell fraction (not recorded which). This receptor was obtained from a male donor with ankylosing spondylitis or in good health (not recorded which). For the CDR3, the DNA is TGTGCCAGCAGTTTTTTAAGCAATCAGCCCCAGCATTTT. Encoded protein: CASSFLSNQPQHF.